This passage covers 5 T cell receptor beta chains from one sample sequenced in a study of blood T cell repertoires in COVID-19 (TCRdb year 2020). Libraries came from the immunoSEQ multiplex PCR assay. Held by TCRdb, this immuneACCESS table contains in-frame sequences only and omits some clones. Under half of the omission traces to an unresolved V gene where checked; the cause of the rest is unknown. For this sample the table gives around 390,000 clones, of which about 87% were detected only once. The ten largest clones represent approximately 10% of the sample. Sequenced input: PBMCs or T cells enriched from blood (not recorded which). Receptors originate from a woman aged 45-65 years who had recovered from COVID-19.

The CDR3 spells CASSTTGVGEQYF. DNA of the CDR3: TGTGCCAGCAGTACGACAGGGGTTGGAGAGCAGTACTTC. The chain is built from TRBV6-5 and TRBJ2-7; 8 positions agree with TRBD1. The V gene end was trimmed by 5 bases and the J gene end by 7 bases; junction bases not matched to a gene: 7. Germline V gene lookup returns CDR1 MNHEY and CDR2 SVGAGI. The CDR3 is 13 amino acids.

V and J are TRBV3-1 (or the pseudogene TRBV3-2) and TRBJ2-7, with D maybe TRBD2 (6 bases). Trimming removed 5 bases from V and 3 bases from J, with 20 bases in between. The CDR3 sequence is 16 residues long. The germline V gene encodes CDR1 LGHDT and CDR2 YNNKEL (reference sequence). CDR3 protein: CASSSTQTRGRYEQYF. DNA of the CDR3: TGTGCCAGCAGCTCTACTCAGACTAGGGGACGCTACGAGCAGTACTTC.

The CDR3 region is CASSQERGPTTNEKLFF. For the CDR3, the DNA is TGCGCCAGCAGCCAAGAAAGGGGCCCTACAACTAATGAAAAACTGTTTTTT. This sequence joins TRBV4-3 and TRBJ1-4; D might be TRBD1 (5 bases). Per the germline V gene, CDR1 is LGHNA and CDR2 is YSLEER. Deletions cut 0 bases from V and 0 bases from J, with 11 bases between. The CDR3 runs to 17 residues.

This clone was seen a few times. The rearrangement uses TRBV29-1 and TRBJ1-1; maybe TRBD1 (6 bases). This CDR3 comprises 13 residues. CDR1 and CDR2 (germline): SQVTM, ANQGSEA. The ends were cut back, 3 bases at V and 2 bases at J, with 10 bases in the middle. Here the CDR3 DNA reads TGCAGCGTTGAGCCGACAGGAAACACTGAAGCTTTCTTT. Translated, it gives CSVEPTGNTEAFF.

The chain recombines TRBV5-1 with TRBJ1-3; D might be TRBD1 (5 bases). There are 15 residues in the CDR3. Trimming left V 0 bases short and J 4 bases short, with 11 bases between. CDR1 and CDR2 from the germline V gene are SGHRS and YFSETQ. As DNA, the CDR3 is TGCGCCAGCAGCTTGGCCGGGGGGTTAGGAAACACCATATATTTT. Amino acids: CASSLAGGLGNTIYF.